This T cell receptor (beta chain) was obtained from a study of T cell responses to AZD1222 COVID-19 vaccine. Study-wide findings and caveats: Sampled repertoires all dated from after the peak T cell response. Females made up more of the donors, who were largely white British, and clonal diversity may have come out too low. Reportedly, nearly half the spike-specific TCRs target unmutated variant regions.

Measured with immunoSEQ multiplex PCR; TCRdb has only the in-frame clones, and not every one. The table shows 90,000 or so clones, with about 90% occurring only once. The CDR3 consists of 16 residues. The junction had 7 bases not matched to a gene; V was cut back by 0 bases and J by 8 bases. Looked up from germline, CDR1 is SGHRS and CDR2 is YFSETQ. Concerning this clone: What it binds is not known.

This specimen was peripheral blood, taken on day 0 of AZD1222 vaccination. This clonotype was sampled from an adult in good health. The chain uses TRBV5-1 and TRBJ2-4, with 11 nucleotides matching TRBD2. The chain's CDR3 is CASSLATSGRVDIQYF. Written as DNA, the CDR3 is TGCGCCAGCAGCTTGGCTACTAGCGGGAGAGTAGACATTCAGTACTTC.